The 3 T cell receptor beta chains given below trace back to one sample, sequenced in a study of shared clonotypes between healthy human individuals. CD45RO-negative cells were positively selected for CCR7, leaving out terminally differentiated effector memory CD45RA+ cells. Sequencing was performed with immunoSEQ multiplex PCR; in TCRdb, only in-frame clones are kept and a portion is missing. This repertoire shows about 2.1 million clones, about 92% found once; its top ten account for roughly 1.7%. The sample taken for sequencing was naive CD8+ T cells from PBMCs. These TCRs come from a man aged 18 to 30 in good health. Some clones in this sample may be carry-over from other donors' samples.

This rearrangement joins TRBV9 to TRBJ2-1, with D tentatively TRBD1 (5 bases). Per germline, CDR1 SGDLS and CDR2 YYNGEE. The length of the CDR3 is 16 residues. The ends were cut back, 0 bases at V and 5 bases at J, with 15 bases in the middle. The CDR3 DNA is TGTGCCAGCAGCGTAGGGTTAGGGCCGACAGACAATGAGCAGTTCTTC. Amino acid sequence: CASSVGLGPTDNEQFF.

CDR3: CASAQMPADSNTGELFF. CDR3 in DNA: TGTGCCAGCGCCCAAATGCCGGCGGATTCGAACACCGGGGAGCTGTTTTTT. This chain connects TRBV27 to TRBJ2-2; no definite D call. The germline CDR1 and CDR2 sequences are MNHEY and SMNVEV (reference sequence). The CDR3 has 17 amino acids. V was cut by 8 bases and J by 0 bases, with 19 bases left in between.

This chain connects TRBV29-1 to TRBJ2-5; D not certain. The J call may not be correct, given that the DNA end is closer to TRBJ2-7. Per the germline V gene, CDR1 is SQVTM and CDR2 is ANQGSEA. The CDR3 loop spans 13 amino acids. DNA of the CDR3: TGCAGCGTTCTTCTAGAGAACCGATACGAGCAGTACTTC. It is translated as CSVLLENRYEQYF.